The 9 T cell receptor beta chains below were found in one sample sequenced in a study of response to subunit inactivated influenza vaccine. TCRdb re-derived calls from the RT-PCR reads in MiXCR, one entry per CDR3 protein. This sample yields about 500,000 distinct CDR3 sequences, of which 10% to 15% are seen a single time; around 13% belongs to the top ten. The specimen was PBMCs from blood, collected more than 35 days after vaccination. These receptors came from a man in his forties or fifties who received an inactivated influenza vaccine.

This clonotype was seen a few times. The chain links TRBV5-6 to TRBJ1-2, with TRBD1 as a possible D gene (6 bases). This CDR3 contains 15 residues. CDR1 and CDR2 (germline): SGHDT, YYEEEE. The germline V and J ends were trimmed by 1 base and 4 bases, with 14 bases remaining between them. DNA for the CDR3: TGTGCCAGCAGCTTGTCTCCGGGGGCGAGCTATGGCTACACCTTC. As protein: CASSLSPGASYGYTF.

In this sample, this clonotype turned up a few times. This chain connects TRBV28 to TRBJ2-1, with TRBD2 matching over 11 bases. The J segment lost 9 bases and the V segment lost 2 bases, leaving 6 bases of the junction unmatched. The CDR3 totals 15 residues. Germline V gene data show CDR1 as MDHEN and CDR2 as SYDVKM. This chain's CDR3 is CASSLKGLAVPEQFF. The CDR3, as DNA: TGTGCCAGCAGTTTAAAGGGACTAGCGGTTCCTGAGCAGTTCTTC.

This chain joins TRBV7-8 and TRBJ1-5; 11 positions match TRBD1. Germline CDR1 SGHVS, CDR2 FQNEAQ. The CDR3 has 15 amino acids. With V trimmed by 1 base and J by 7 bases, 3 bases remained unmatched. The CDR3 here is CASSLGTGGQQPQHF. Here the CDR3 DNA reads TGTGCCAGCAGCTTAGGGACAGGGGGCCAGCAGCCCCAGCATTTT.

This clonotype was detected many times. The J gene is TRBJ2-1, the V gene TRBV12-3 or TRBV12-4; the match to TRBD1 covers 7 bases. With 6 bases clipped from V and 4 bases from J, the junction kept 3 bases outside the gene matches. The CDR3 runs to 13 residues. The CDR3, as DNA: TGTGCCAGCAGCCCGGGACAGTACAATGAGCAGTTCTTC. Its protein product is CASSPGQYNEQFF.

This clonotype was recorded many times. V is TRBV10-3 and J is TRBJ2-7; 9 bases agree with TRBD1. After removal of 5 bases from V and 6 bases from J, the junction contained 11 bases not matched to a gene. Germline V CDR1 and CDR2: ENHRY, SYGVKD. The CDR3 contains 15 residues. The CDR3, as DNA: TGTGCCATCAGTACCAGACAGGGGGTCTTGGCCGAGCAGTACTTC. It translates to CAISTRQGVLAEQYF.

CDR3 bases: TGTGCCAGCAGCTTCGGGACGGGATTAAGTAACTATGGCTACACCTTC. Translation gives CASSFGTGLSNYGYTF. The chain couples TRBV7-9 to TRBJ1-2, with a possible D match to TRBD1 (5 bases). V was pared by 3 bases and J by 1 base, with 15 bases between. Germline assignment: CDR1 SEHNR and CDR2 FQNEAQ (reference sequence). There are 16 residues in the CDR3.

This clonotype was detected only a few times. The rearrangement joins TRBV6-5 to TRBJ2-2; no reliable D call. Germline values: CDR1 MNHEY, CDR2 SVGAGI. The V end was cut by 4 bases, the J end by 0 bases, with 6 bases between. The CDR3 totals 14 residues. The CDR3 sequence is CASSFITNTGELFF. In DNA, the CDR3 is TGTGCCAGCAGTTTTATAACGAACACCGGGGAGCTGTTTTTT.

The chain links TRBV3-1 to TRBJ2-1; the match to TRBD2 covers 15 bases. The CDR3 totals 15 residues. V gave up 4 bases and J gave up 10 bases; unmatched junction bases: 5. Germline lookup yields CDR1 LGHDT and CDR2 YNNKEL (reference sequence). Written as DNA, the CDR3 is TGTGCCAGCAGCCCCGGGACTAGCGGGGGGAAGGAGCAGTTCTTC. Protein product: CASSPGTSGGKEQFF.

This sequence joins TRBV5-5 and TRBJ1-5, with D unresolved. V was trimmed by 0 bases and J by 7 bases, leaving 14 bases between them. Germline V CDR1 and CDR2: SGHKS, YYEKEE (reference sequence). The CDR3 runs to 15 residues. The CDR3, as DNA: TGTGCCAGCAGCTTGGCCAGTAGGGTAGGACAGCCCCAGCATTTT. It is translated as CASSLASRVGQPQHF.